Listed below are T cell receptor beta chains from one sample, sequenced in a study of Graves' ophthalmopathy and Graves' hyperthyroidism. MiXCR, run by TCRdb on the multiplex PCR reads, gives a single entry per CDR3 protein. Of hundreds of thousands of distinct CDR3 sequences listed, around 42% are singletons. The sample taken for sequencing was peripheral blood. Receptors originate from an adult man with Graves' ophthalmopathy. Each CDR3 is given without its conserved first and last residue. Expanded clones get a size class; other rows say once, few or many, or leave the size out.

TRBV7-2	.	TRBJ1-2	ASSFPRRGRYGYT
TRBV6-5	.	TRBJ2-5	ASSLRAPGAQETQY
TRBV20-1	.	TRBJ2-5	SARGRAETQY
TRBV5-8	once	TRBJ2-7	ASSPSFLGDEQY
TRBV19	few	TRBJ2-7	ASSSAGGHYEQY
TRBV18	.	TRBJ1-2	ASSPRDREYGYT
TRBV5-6	.	TRBJ1-2	ASSLDRIYGYT
TRBV6-5	few	TRBJ2-7	ASNGGGPHYEQY
TRBV4-1	few	TRBJ2-2	ASSQASGELF
TRBV20-1	.	.	SAFSGGSSYEQY